This TCR beta chain is drawn from a study of CD8 T cells in ankylosing spondylitis. A word on this clonotype: The target antigen is unknown. Compared with germline, one end of the junction differs, possibly owing to a read error.

CDR3 length: 17 amino acids. The germline gives CDR1 MNHEY, CDR2 SVGAGI. Quantitative 5'-RACE with molecular barcodes was used to make the TCR beta libraries. TCRdb passed the 5' RACE reads through MiXCR, listing each CDR3 protein once. The sample contains some 700,000 distinct CDR3 sequences, 19% of which appear only once. Study-level results: Reported data indicate significant enrichment of disease-linked clones within matched ankylosing spondylitis synovial fluid. Characteristic of ankylosing spondylitis blood, it appeared, was a TCR beta motif comprising several highly homologous variants.

This chain connects TRBV6-5 to TRBJ1-2, with 7 bases aligning to TRBD1. The sample consisted of blood, either unsorted or a sorted T cell fraction (not recorded which). This clonotype was obtained from a male donor with ankylosing spondylitis. CDR3 in amino acids: CASSSGTARRNPYGYTF. The CDR3 DNA sequence: TGTGCCAGTAGTTCCGGGACAGCTAGACGAAACCCCTATGGCTACACCTTC.